A selection of T cell receptor beta chains follows, all from one sample in a study of blood T cell repertoires in COVID-19. Here immunoSEQ multiplex PCR was the method, and the copy in TCRdb shows in-frame clones only, minus some. The sample carries approximately 320,000 clones, approximately 89% recorded once. The sequencing sample was made of peripheral blood. These receptors all come from a woman in her twenties or thirties with COVID-19, enrolled during active disease. Each CDR3 is given with its conserved first and last residue. Fields, in order: clone size, V gene, J gene, CDR3 protein. Expanded clones are given a class, and other clones once, few, many or no size at all.

clone_size: NA
v_call: TRBV28
j_call: TRBJ1-2
cdr3_aa: CAQDGRVNGYTF

clone_size: NA
v_call: TRBV5-1
j_call: TRBJ2-2
cdr3_aa: CASSFSISNTGELFF

clone_size: once
v_call: TRBV27
j_call: TRBJ2-7
cdr3_aa: CASSPNPERFYEQYF

clone_size: NA
v_call: TRBV7-9
j_call: TRBJ1-6
cdr3_aa: CASSLTGFDSPLHF

clone_size: few
v_call: TRBV10-1
j_call: TRBJ1-6
cdr3_aa: CAINGTRSSPLHF

clone_size: NA
v_call: TRBV19
j_call: TRBJ2-5
cdr3_aa: CASKESTGWTETQYF

clone_size: NA
v_call: TRBV2
j_call: TRBJ2-7
cdr3_aa: CASSQVSYEQYF

clone_size: NA
v_call: TRBV4-1
j_call: TRBJ1-5
cdr3_aa: CASSQDLGASNQPQHF

clone_size: NA
v_call: TRBV6-5
j_call: TRBJ2-7
cdr3_aa: CASSYSGGIYEQYF

clone_size: NA
v_call: TRBV9
j_call: TRBJ2-5
cdr3_aa: CASSVVRQGRETQYF

clone_size: NA
v_call: TRBV19
j_call: TRBJ1-4
cdr3_aa: CASSIGTGKNEKLFF

clone_size: NA
v_call: TRBV6-2/TRBV6-3
j_call: TRBJ1-1
cdr3_aa: CASSSISPPHRGRDTEAFF

clone_size: NA
v_call: TRBV4-1
j_call: TRBJ1-2
cdr3_aa: CASSPGAQGDYGYTF

clone_size: NA
v_call: TRBV2
j_call: TRBJ2-7
cdr3_aa: CASRGQTYSYEQYF

clone_size: NA
v_call: TRBV21-1
j_call: TRBJ2-1
cdr3_aa: CASSKGPGYTYNEQFF

clone_size: few
v_call: TRBV2
j_call: TRBJ1-6
cdr3_aa: CASSRLRYTYNSPLHF

clone_size: NA
v_call: TRBV9
j_call: TRBJ2-7
cdr3_aa: CASSVGQGYYEQYF

clone_size: NA
v_call: TRBV12-5
j_call: TRBJ2-3
cdr3_aa: CASGLWGPGTDTQYF

clone_size: NA
v_call: TRBV19
j_call: TRBJ2-1
cdr3_aa: CASSMRGMGTVNEQFF

clone_size: NA
v_call: TRBV24-1
j_call: TRBJ2-1
cdr3_aa: CATSDPGTGTYNEQFF

clone_size: NA
v_call: TRBV2
j_call: TRBJ1-6
cdr3_aa: CASRSKGQPTLTLHF

clone_size: NA
v_call: TRBV9
j_call: TRBJ2-7
cdr3_aa: CASSDHRDRGRREQYF

clone_size: NA
v_call: TRBV27
j_call: TRBJ1-5
cdr3_aa: CANNRESYSNQPQHF

clone_size: NA
v_call: TRBV28
j_call: TRBJ1-1
cdr3_aa: CASSFGRVAFF

clone_size: NA
v_call: TRBV7-6
j_call: TRBJ1-4
cdr3_aa: CASSLGGFVTNEKLFF

clone_size: NA
v_call: TRBV7-9
j_call: TRBJ1-6
cdr3_aa: CASSLGQTYNSPLHF

clone_size: NA
v_call: TRBV3-1/TRBV3-2
j_call: TRBJ2-2
cdr3_aa: CASSQDRTGTGELFF

clone_size: NA
v_call: TRBV18
j_call: TRBJ2-7
cdr3_aa: CASSPPGQGLGEQYF

clone_size: once
v_call: TRBV15
j_call: TRBJ2-3
cdr3_aa: CATSRSREATDTQYF

clone_size: NA
v_call: TRBV28
j_call: TRBJ2-2
cdr3_aa: CASSLFGQGIFSGELFF

clone_size: NA
v_call: TRBV19
j_call: TRBJ2-7
cdr3_aa: CASSVSGSYEQYF

clone_size: NA
v_call: TRBV7-6
j_call: TRBJ2-2
cdr3_aa: CASSSGLAGGSGELFF

clone_size: NA
v_call: TRBV7-2
j_call: TRBJ2-2
cdr3_aa: CASSLYEAVTGELFF

clone_size: NA
v_call: TRBV6-4
j_call: TRBJ1-6
cdr3_aa: CASSPTTGDSNSPLHF

clone_size: NA
v_call: TRBV5-1
j_call: TRBJ2-1
cdr3_aa: CASSRGGPAEQFF

clone_size: once
v_call: TRBV7-8
j_call: TRBJ2-7
cdr3_aa: CASSPRGERGHSYEQYF

clone_size: NA
v_call: TRBV19
j_call: TRBJ1-5
cdr3_aa: CASIGAGGTNQPQHF

clone_size: once
v_call: TRBV5-4
j_call: TRBJ1-1
cdr3_aa: CASSLAVPRGTEAFF

clone_size: NA
v_call: TRBV19
j_call: TRBJ2-2
cdr3_aa: CASSISYSTINTGELFF

clone_size: NA
v_call: TRBV3-1/TRBV3-2
j_call: TRBJ1-5
cdr3_aa: CASSFRGIYSNQPQHF

clone_size: NA
v_call: TRBV18
j_call: TRBJ2-7
cdr3_aa: CASSPPGQGAGEQYF

clone_size: NA
v_call: TRBV12-3/TRBV12-4
j_call: TRBJ2-5
cdr3_aa: CASSDSIQETQYF

clone_size: NA
v_call: TRBV28
j_call: TRBJ1-1
cdr3_aa: CASRKIQGGANTEAFF

clone_size: NA
v_call: TRBV7-9
j_call: TRBJ2-5
cdr3_aa: CASSFPPLAGGRETQYF

clone_size: NA
v_call: TRBV10-1
j_call: TRBJ2-2
cdr3_aa: CASSEQTEPGELFF

clone_size: NA
v_call: TRBV6-1
j_call: TRBJ2-1
cdr3_aa: CASSGLQGASYNEQFF

clone_size: NA
v_call: TRBV19
j_call: TRBJ2-7
cdr3_aa: CASTAGLAGSYEQYF

clone_size: NA
v_call: TRBV11-3
j_call: TRBJ1-6
cdr3_aa: CASSSGPGGPLHF